This T cell receptor (beta chain) came from a study of OX40 agonist ivuxolimab in advanced cancers. In the study overall: A male proportion of about 86% was recorded, with mean age approximately 57 years and range about 20 to 85.

Here immunoSEQ multiplex PCR was the method, and the copy in TCRdb shows in-frame clones only, minus some. In the table there are approximately 26,000 clones, more than 70% of which are singletons. The junction had 7 bases not matched to a gene; V was cut back by 3 bases and J by 0 bases. Germline assignment: CDR1 SGHTA and CDR2 FQGNSA. The CDR3 is 18 amino acids. The origin of this receptor is an adult with an advanced solid tumor such as melanoma, head and neck, liver or kidney cancer. The V and J genes are TRBV7-2 and TRBJ1-6, with 8 bases aligning to TRBD1. The sequenced sample was CD4+ or CD8+ T cells sorted from blood, obtained in a trial of the OX40 agonist ivuxolimab. Here the CDR3 DNA reads TGTGCCAGCAGCTTTAACCAGGGGGCAAGCTCCTATAATTCACCCCTCCACTTT. Its translation is CASSFNQGASSYNSPLHF.